Sequencing of this T cell receptor (beta chain) was carried out in a study of T cell repertoires in cytomegalovirus infection. The table lists this clonotype with a few counts. TCRdb independently ran MiXCR on the reads; one entry per CDR3 protein. The sample records roughly 200,000 distinct CDR3 sequences, about 18% being singletons. Germline V gene sequence: CDR1 SGHVS, CDR2 FQNEAQ. V was pared by 5 bases and J by 2 bases, with 9 bases between. The CDR3 has 13 amino acids. The specimen sequenced was CD8+ T cells from PBMCs. The sequence was obtained from a human donor in good health (CMV status not recorded). Some clones in this sample may be carry-over from other donors' samples. This chain links TRBV7-8 with TRBJ2-5, with D unclear. Written as DNA, the CDR3 is TGTGCCAGCAGCCCCCCCCCTCAAGAGACCCAGTACTTC. It translates to CASSPPPQETQYF.